This T cell receptor (beta chain) was recovered during a study of cytomegalovirus exposure and HLA in healthy donors. The PCR made use of 60 Vbeta and 13 Jbeta primers. Assay used: immunoSEQ multiplex PCR; TCRdb lists only in-frame clones, some missing. The sample has 30,000 to 40,000 clones, around 82% seen once. Germline V gene lookup returns CDR1 GTSNPN and CDR2 SVGIG (reference sequence). The V gene lost 2 bases and the J gene lost 2 bases, with 9 bases spanning the gap. The CDR3 extends over 13 amino acids. The study's findings and limits: Within an earlier analysis, most TCR beta V segments proved productive either about 90% or about 30% of the time. Immune exposure data for these donors was limited to CMV serostatus.

Comment on this clone: Its specificity is not known.

This clonotype was sampled from a woman in her late teens or twenties in good health and CMV-seropositive. V gene TRBV30 combines with J gene TRBJ1-1, with D uncertain. Sequencing used PBMCs. CDR3 sequence: CAWSRSPNTEAFF. The CDR3 DNA sequence: TGTGCCTGGAGTAGGAGTCCCAACACTGAAGCTTTCTTT.